This is a list of T cell receptor beta chains from one sample in a study of T cells after yellow fever vaccination. TCRdb fed the 5' RACE reads into MiXCR, producing one record per CDR3 protein. The data show 350,000 to 550,000 distinct CDR3 sequences, 15% to 20% seen once. The source was PBMCs, collected before the yellow fever booster vaccination. These receptors all stem from a man aged 18 to 35 who received the YFV17D yellow fever vaccine. CDR3s include the opening cysteine and the closing phenylalanine or tryptophan. The D gene is left open where the match is weak. Clone size is given for some rows only: seen once, a few or many times, or a class if the clone is expanded.

>TRBV20-1|-|12|TRBJ2-5|few
CSARYRKETQYF
TGCAGTGCTAGGTATAGAAAAGAGACCCAGTACTTC
>TRBV11-2|-|16|TRBJ1-1|-
CASSVDYLASTSKAFF
TGTGCCAGCAGCGTAGACTATCTAGCATCGACCTCGAAGGCTTTCTTT
>TRBV5-5|-|18|TRBJ2-6|few
CASSLWVNMRTGANVLTF
TGTGCCAGCAGCTTGTGGGTTAATATGAGAACTGGGGCCAACGTCCTGACTTTC
>TRBV7-8|TRBD1|16|TRBJ2-5|-
CSSSLGSTGDQETQYF
TGTTCCAGCAGCTTAGGGTCGACAGGGGACCAAGAGACCCAGTACTTC
>TRBV12-3/TRBV12-4|TRBD1|15|TRBJ2-1|many
CASSPGTGTYNEQFF
TGTGCCAGCAGTCCCGGGACAGGGACCTACAATGAGCAGTTCTTC
>TRBV7-6|-|15|TRBJ1-5|few
CASSLYPYSNQPQHF
TGTGCCAGCAGCTTGTACCCTTATAGCAATCAGCCCCAGCATTTT
>TRBV7-8|-|18|TRBJ1-1|-
CASSLALEQGMMNTEAFF
TGTGCCAGCAGCTTAGCGCTCGAACAAGGGATGATGAACACTGAAGCTTTCTTT
>TRBV29-1|-|12|TRBJ1-2|-
CSVEYRAAGYTF
TGCAGCGTTGAATACAGGGCGGCTGGCTACACCTTC
>TRBV20-1|-|18|TRBJ2-3|-
CSAGRIGTALPSPDTQYF
TGCAGTGCTGGCCGCATAGGGACCGCGCTTCCTTCCCCAGATACGCAGTATTTT
>TRBV5-1|-|13|TRBJ2-5|-
CASSLAKAETQYF
TGCGCCAGCAGCTTGGCCAAGGCGGAGACCCAGTACTTC
>TRBV12-3/TRBV12-4|-|14|TRBJ1-6|-
CASSLSLLMAPLHF
TGTGCCAGCAGTTTAAGCCTTCTGATGGCACCCCTCCACTTT
>TRBV7-8|TRBD1|15|TRBJ2-2|many
CASSLRTGGSGELFF
TGTGCCAGCAGCCTACGGACAGGGGGGTCCGGGGAGCTGTTTTTT
>TRBV20-1|-|16|TRBJ2-3|many
CSAPRPGQLSTDTQYF
TGCAGTGCCCCCAGGCCGGGACAACTTAGCACAGATACGCAGTATTTT
>TRBV20-1|-|12|TRBJ1-3|-
CSASLPGNTIYF
TGCAGTGCTAGTTTACCTGGAAACACCATATATTTT
>TRBV6-5|-|13|TRBJ2-1|-
CASSRDNYNEQFF
TGTGCCAGCAGTCGGGACAACTACAATGAGCAGTTCTTC
>TRBV7-9|-|11|TRBJ2-1|few
CASGIKDEQFF
TGTGCCAGCGGTATAAAGGATGAGCAGTTCTTC
>TRBV7-2|TRBD2|13|TRBJ2-5|few
CASMRGAQETQYF
TGTGCCAGCATGCGGGGGGCCCAAGAGACCCAGTACTTC
>TRBV15|-|16|TRBJ1-4|few
CATSRDESGANEKLFF
TGTGCCACCAGCAGAGATGAATCGGGAGCTAATGAAAAACTGTTTTTT
>TRBV7-2|TRBD2|17|TRBJ2-7|few
CASSPGLAGVPTSEQYF
TGTGCCAGCAGTCCCGGACTAGCGGGGGTCCCTACGAGCGAGCAGTACTTC
>TRBV11-2|-|14|TRBJ1-6|-
CASSPGNRASTLHF
TGTGCCAGCAGCCCTGGGAACAGGGCCAGCACCCTCCACTTT
>TRBV5-1|-|12|TRBJ2-5|-
CASSLAIETQYF
TGCGCCAGCAGCTTGGCCATTGAGACCCAGTACTTC
>TRBV5-1|-|13|TRBJ1-1|-
CASSPNENTEAFF
TGCGCCAGCAGTCCCAATGAGAACACTGAAGCTTTCTTT
>TRBV5-1|TRBD1|15|TRBJ2-4|-
CASSFRIGGLDIQYF
TGCGCCAGCAGCTTCCGGATAGGGGGCTTAGACATTCAGTACTTC
>TRBV12-5|TRBD1|19|TRBJ2-1|few
CASGFILGQGSRSYNEQFF
TGTGCTAGTGGTTTTATCCTGGGACAGGGTTCGAGGTCCTACAATGAGCAGTTCTTC
>TRBV5-1|-|13|TRBJ1-3|few
CASSPDARNTIYF
TGCGCCAGCAGCCCTGACGCGAGAAACACCATATATTTT
>TRBV4-2|-|14|TRBJ2-5|many
CASSQGLRRETQYF
TGTGCCAGCAGCCAAGGACTCCGCCGGGAGACCCAGTACTTC
>TRBV29-1|-|13|TRBJ2-5|few
CSVDWLGRETQYF
TGCAGCGTTGATTGGTTGGGGAGGGAGACCCAGTACTTC
>TRBV11-2|-|12|TRBJ2-3|-
CASTAATDTQYF
TGTGCCAGCACCGCCGCCACAGATACGCAGTATTTT
>TRBV7-9|-|11|TRBJ2-1|few
CASGQYNEQFF
TGTGCCAGCGGACAATACAATGAGCAGTTCTTC
>TRBV20-1|-|10|TRBJ1-1|-
CSAIGGRAFF
TGCAGTGCTATAGGAGGGCGGGCTTTCTTT
>TRBV11-2|-|14|TRBJ2-5|few
CASNHGQSGETQYF
TGTGCCAGCAACCACGGACAGTCCGGAGAGACCCAGTACTTC
>TRBV27|TRBD2|13|TRBJ2-1|-
CASWRTSGKEQFF
TGTGCCAGCTGGCGGACTAGCGGGAAAGAGCAGTTCTTC
>TRBV15|-|13|TRBJ2-5|few
CATSKPHRETQYF
TGTGCCACCAGCAAACCTCACCGGGAGACCCAGTACTTC
>TRBV20-1|-|11|TRBJ1-1|many
CSPRGGTEAFF
TGCAGCCCTCGGGGCGGCACTGAAGCTTTCTTT
>TRBV10-2|TRBD2|17|TRBJ2-6|-
CASSGGGTNSGANVLTF
TGCGCCAGCAGTGGTGGGGGGACTAACTCTGGGGCCAACGTCCTGACTTTC
>TRBV6-5|TRBD1|13|TRBJ2-7|-
CASSWGQGNEQYF
TGTGCCAGCAGTTGGGGACAGGGCAACGAGCAGTACTTC
>TRBV7-2|-|14|TRBJ1-2|few
CASSFLRENYGYTF
TGTGCCAGCAGCTTCCTCAGGGAGAACTATGGCTACACCTTC
>TRBV7-8|TRBD1|15|TRBJ1-2|-
CASSFQGGANYGYTF
TGTGCCAGCAGCTTCCAGGGGGGAGCTAACTATGGCTACACCTTC
>TRBV20-1|TRBD2|15|TRBJ2-5|-
CSARDPSGGLMAQYF
TGCAGTGCTAGAGATCCTAGCGGGGGCCTAATGGCCCAGTACTTC
>TRBV4-1|-|12|TRBJ2-1|few
CASSQKYNEQFF
TGCGCCAGCAGCCAAAAGTACAATGAGCAGTTCTTC
>TRBV6-2/TRBV6-3|TRBD1|11|TRBJ1-2|few
CASNDRGSCTF
TGTGCCAGCAATGACAGGGGATCTTGTACCTTC
>TRBV7-2|TRBD1|14|TRBJ2-7|many
CASSLESGGGEQYF
TGTGCCAGCAGCTTAGAGTCAGGGGGCGGCGAGCAGTACTTC
>TRBV29-1|-|14|TRBJ2-1|-
CSVGGGRVVVGQFF
TGCAGCGTTGGAGGTGGCAGGGTCGTAGTCGGGCAGTTCTTC
>TRBV18|-|13|TRBJ1-1|-
CANSLDMNTEAFF
TGTGCCAATTCGCTCGACATGAACACTGAAGCTTTCTTT
>TRBV5-6|-|12|TRBJ2-3|-
CASREAADTQYF
TGTGCCAGCAGAGAGGCGGCAGATACGCAGTATTTT
>TRBV6-6|TRBD1|15|TRBJ1-3|few
CASSQRTGPGNTIYF
TGTGCCAGCAGTCAACGGACAGGGCCTGGAAACACCATATATTTT
>TRBV11-1|-|16|TRBJ1-1|few
CASSLAARGGGTEAFF
TGTGCCAGCAGCTTAGCAGCCAGGGGAGGTGGTACTGAAGCTTTCTTT
>TRBV6-5|-|16|TRBJ1-6|-
CASSYSGGKTVSPLHF
TGTGCCAGCAGTTATTCTGGGGGGAAGACAGTTTCACCCCTCCACTTT
>TRBV18|-|16|TRBJ2-1|many
CASSPRQAASYNEQFF
TGTGCCAGCTCACCACGACAAGCAGCCTCCTACAATGAGCAGTTCTTC
>TRBV28|TRBD1|14|TRBJ1-4|-
CASRTGTGVEKLFF
TGTGCCAGCAGGACCGGGACAGGGGTTGAAAAACTGTTTTTT
>TRBV7-2|-|14|TRBJ2-7|-
CASSAWGGRVEQYF
TGTGCCAGCAGCGCCTGGGGGGGCAGGGTCGAGCAGTACTTC
>TRBV11-2|TRBD2|15|TRBJ2-1|-
CASSFLSGGGNEQFF
TGTGCCAGCAGCTTTCTTAGCGGGGGGGGAAATGAGCAGTTCTTC
>TRBV5-1|TRBD2|17|TRBJ2-1|few
CASSWPPGLAGLNEQFF
TGCGCCAGCAGCTGGCCGCCGGGACTAGCGGGGTTAAATGAGCAGTTCTTC
>TRBV6-6|TRBD1|12|TRBJ1-6|few
CASIQGNSPLHF
TGTGCCAGCATACAGGGGAATTCACCCCTCCACTTT
>TRBV5-1|-|15|TRBJ2-7|-
CASRGHSRSSYEQYF
TGCGCCAGCCGGGGACACTCCCGAAGCTCCTACGAGCAGTACTTC
>TRBV20-1|TRBD2|16|TRBJ2-1|few
CSARAPRGTSYNEQFF
TGCAGTGCTAGAGCGCCGCGGGGGACCTCCTACAATGAGCAGTTCTTC
>TRBV5-1|-|15|TRBJ2-2|-
CASSAAVSNTGELFF
TGCGCCAGCAGCGCCGCGGTCTCGAACACCGGGGAGCTGTTTTTT
>TRBV29-1|-|13|TRBJ2-6|-
CSVLWAGANVLTF
TGCAGCGTTCTATGGGCTGGGGCCAACGTCCTGACTTTC